The 10 T cell receptor beta chains below come from one sample, sequenced in a study of blood T cell repertoires in COVID-19. The assay was immunoSEQ multiplex PCR, and TCRdb's table has in-frame clones only and misses some. The table shows about 330,000 clones, with more than 85% occurring only once. Sequencing input: PBMCs or T cells enriched from blood (not recorded which). These TCRs come from a woman aged 25-40 years who had recovered from COVID-19.

This sequence joins TRBV11-3 and TRBJ1-1; D is perhaps TRBD1 (6 bases). The CDR3 covers 13 residues. Germline V lookup: CDR1 SGHNT, CDR2 YENEEA. Trimming cost V 3 bases and J 4 bases, with 9 bases left between them. In nucleotides, the CDR3 is TGTGCCAGCAGCTTGCGGGGGCTCACTGAAGCTTTCTTT. Residues: CASSLRGLTEAFF.

The genes are TRBV5-1 and TRBJ1-1; D possibly corresponds to TRBD1 (6 bases). The CDR3 is made up of 14 amino acids. CDR1 SGHRS and CDR2 YFSETQ come from the germline V gene. V was pared by 4 bases and J by 5 bases, with 15 bases between. CDR3 sequence reads: CASSPGQRTTEAFF. The DNA of the CDR3 is TGCGCCAGCAGCCCAGGACAGAGAACAACTGAAGCTTTCTTT.

CDR3 DNA: TGTGCCAGCAACCCCTCCGTGGGACAGGGAGGGACAGATACGCAGTATTTT. Amino acids: CASNPSVGQGGTDTQYF. V gene TRBV28 combines with J gene TRBJ2-3; TRBD1 aligns across 9 bases. The CDR3 sequence is 17 residues long. V shed 7 bases and J 3 bases; nucleotides not matched to a gene: 14. Germline assignment: CDR1 MDHEN and CDR2 SYDVKM.

The chain joins TRBV5-4 to TRBJ2-2; 14 bases line up with TRBD2. In germline, CDR1 is SGHNT, CDR2 YYREEE (reference sequence). V gave up 4 bases and J gave up 6 bases; unmatched junction bases: 5. The CDR3 consists of 16 residues. Here the CDR3 DNA reads TGTGCCAGCAGCCCGGGACTAGCGGGAGTAGCCGGGGAGCTGTTTTTT. Translating it yields CASSPGLAGVAGELFF.

This sequence joins TRBV12-3 or TRBV12-4 and TRBJ2-1; D is undetermined. Trimming took off 7 bases at V and 5 bases at J, with 12 bases between the two ends. The CDR3 contains 13 residues. The CDR3 is CASTLRPNNEQFF. The CDR3 DNA reads TGTGCCAGCACCCTGAGGCCAAACAATGAGCAGTTCTTC.

The chain is built from TRBV7-3 and TRBJ2-5; 12 bases match TRBD2. The V gene end was trimmed by 5 bases and the J gene end by 4 bases; junction bases not matched to a gene: 5. The germline gives CDR1 SGHTA, CDR2 FQGTGA. The CDR3 loop spans 15 amino acids. CDR3 bases: TGTGCCAGCAGCCTCCTGACTAGCGGGAGAGAGACCCAGTACTTC. Its protein is CASSLLTSGRETQYF.

This chain links TRBV28 with TRBJ1-5; D is unresolved. V gave up 3 bases and J gave up 7 bases, with 10 bases separating them. CDR3 length: 13 residues. Germline CDR1 is MDHEN and CDR2 is SYDVKM. The CDR3 DNA reads TGTGCCAGCAGTTTTGAGGTCGGGCAGCCCCAGCATTTT. Translated: CASSFEVGQPQHF.

This rearrangement joins TRBV5-1 to TRBJ1-6; D is perhaps TRBD1 (5 bases). Germline V gives CDR1 SGHRS, CDR2 YFSETQ. V lost 6 bases and J lost 4, with 14 bases in between. The CDR3 loop spans 15 amino acids. CDR3 residues: CASKWTLAYNSPLHF. CDR3 coding DNA: TGCGCCAGCAAATGGACACTGGCGTATAATTCACCCCTCCACTTT.

The rearrangement links TRBV2 to TRBJ1-1, with 11 bases lining up with TRBD1. Per germline, CDR1 SNHLY and CDR2 FYNNEI. The CDR3 totals 16 residues. V was clipped by 7 bases and J by 0 bases; unmatched bases: 7. The CDR3 is CASTSGQGAMNTEAFF. The CDR3 bases are TGTGCCAGCACTTCAGGACAGGGGGCGATGAACACTGAAGCTTTCTTT. Complete variable domain (other parts from reference TRBV2 and TRBJ1-1): EPEVTQTPSHQVTQMGQEVILRCVPISNHLYFYWYRQILGQKVEFLVSFYNNEISEKSEIFDDQFSVERPDGSNFTLKIRSTKLEDSAMYFCASTSGQGAMNTEAFFGQGTRLTVV.

J is TRBJ1-1 and V is TRBV11-3; tentative D call: TRBD1 (6 bases). The germline V gene encodes CDR1 SGHNT and CDR2 YENEEA. The germline V and J ends were trimmed by 1 base and 2 bases, with 11 bases remaining between them. There are 15 residues in the CDR3. DNA for the CDR3: TGTGCCAGCAGCTTAGCCACAGGGATCAACACTGAAGCTTTCTTT. It codes for CASSLATGINTEAFF.